The 27 T cell receptor beta chains given below trace back to one sample, sequenced in a study of CD8 T cells in Susac syndrome. Reverse transcription used roughly 0.45 to 1 ug RNA and random hexamers. Each CDR3 protein is one row after TCRdb ran MiXCR on the immunoSEQ multiplex PCR reads. The sample lists more than 200,000 distinct CDR3 sequences, around 90% occurring once. The sequenced sample was CD8+ T cells from PBMCs. The receptor set was obtained from a human donor with multiple sclerosis.

This chain uses TRBV5-4 with TRBJ2-7; D gene ambiguous. CDR3 size: 13 residues. Looked up from germline, CDR1 is SGHNT and CDR2 is YYREEE (reference sequence). Trimming took off 5 bases at V and 3 bases at J, with 12 bases between the two ends. CDR3 region: CASRDAYSYEQYF. DNA for the CDR3: TGTGCCAGCAGAGACGCATACAGCTACGAGCAGTACTTC.

The chain is built from TRBV4-1 and TRBJ2-5; TRBD2 matches at 8 bases. Germline assignment: CDR1 MGHRA and CDR2 YSYEKL. Unmatched junction bases numbered 19, after V lost 2 bases and J lost 11 bases. CDR3 size: 17 residues. The CDR3 here is CASSQWAEVAGWGEQYF. The CDR3 DNA sequence: TGCGCCAGCAGCCAATGGGCGGAGGTAGCGGGATGGGGTGAGCAGTACTTC.

V usage is TRBV7-9 and J usage is TRBJ1-1; no firm D call. The V gene's germline CDR1 is SEHNR and CDR2 FQNEAQ (reference sequence). Trimming left V 6 bases short and J 0 bases short, with 23 bases between. The CDR3 is 18 amino acids. The CDR3 here is CASRPVRGGYIMNTEAFF. Here the CDR3 DNA reads TGTGCCAGCAGGCCGGTACGAGGAGGGTATATTATGAACACTGAAGCTTTCTTT.

The rearrangement links TRBV6-2 or TRBV6-3 to TRBJ2-7; D uncertain. This CDR3 has 12 residues. V lost 8 bases to trimming and J lost 0 bases, with 8 bases between them. The germline gives CDR1 MNHEY, CDR2 SVGEGT. The CDR3 is CASGDPSYEQYF. In nucleotides, the CDR3 is TGTGCCAGCGGTGACCCCTCCTACGAGCAGTACTTC.

The chain recombines TRBV27 with TRBJ1-5; 9 nucleotides agree with TRBD1. V trimming: 3 bases; J trimming: 6 bases; junction bases outside the gene matches: 6. CDR3 length: 15 amino acids. Germline V gene lookup returns CDR1 MNHEY and CDR2 SMNVEV (reference sequence). CDR3 in amino acids: CASSLGQGGFQPQHF. The CDR3 DNA follows: TGTGCCAGCAGTTTGGGACAGGGAGGTTTTCAGCCCCAGCATTTT.

The chain recombines TRBV9 with TRBJ2-2, with D tentatively TRBD1 (5 bases). This CDR3 region has 16 residues. Germline CDR1 reads SGDLS; CDR2 reads YYNGEE. V lost 4 bases and J lost 0, with 13 bases in between. The CDR3 nucleotides read TGTGCCAGCAGCCCCCTGACAGTCGCGAACACCGGGGAGCTGTTTTTT. Translation gives CASSPLTVANTGELFF.

The V and J genes are TRBV18 and TRBJ2-6; 8 bases fit TRBD1. J gave up 1 base and V 3 bases, and 5 bases lay outside the gene matches. This CDR3 is built from 17 residues. The germline gives CDR1 KGHSH, CDR2 LQKENI. In nucleotides, the CDR3 is TGTGCCAGCTCACCGGGACAGGCTTCATCTGGGGCCAACGTCCTGACTTTC. It translates to CASSPGQASSGANVLTF. Supplemented by reference TRBV18 and TRBJ2-6, the full variable domain reads NAGVMQNPRHLVRRRGQEARLRCSPMKGHSHVYWYRQLPEEGLKFMVYLQKENIIDESGMPKERFSAEFPKEGPSILRIQQVVRGDSAAYFCASSPGQASSGANVLTFGAGSRLTVL.

The chain carries TRBV27 and TRBJ2-1; no clear D. The V gene's germline CDR1 is MNHEY and CDR2 SMNVEV (reference sequence). This CDR3 has 16 residues. The V end was cut by 4 bases, the J end by 0 bases, with 13 bases between. In DNA, the CDR3 is TGTGCCAGCAGTTCCAGTATGGGGTACTCCTACAATGAGCAGTTCTTC. Its translation: CASSSSMGYSYNEQFF.

This chain joins TRBV19 and TRBJ1-1; D not resolved. Germline V gene sequence: CDR1 LNHDA, CDR2 SQIVND (reference sequence). The CDR3 covers 12 residues. Trimming left V 6 bases short and J 5 bases short, with 10 bases between. CDR3 coding DNA: TGTGCCAGTAGAGAGGGTGGGACTGAAGCTTTCTTT. Amino acids: CASREGGTEAFF.

J is TRBJ2-7 and V is TRBV29-1; 8 positions match TRBD1. V shed 8 bases, J shed 0 bases, and the junction held 9 bases outside the gene matches. Germline CDR1 reads SQVTM; CDR2 reads ANQGSEA. The CDR3 spans 14 residues. For the CDR3, the DNA is TGCAGCATAGCAGGGGGCCAACTCTCCTACGAGCAGTACTTC. Encoded protein: CSIAGGQLSYEQYF.

The genes are TRBV25-1 and TRBJ2-1; D uncertain. The ends were cut back, 7 bases at V and 6 bases at J, with 13 bases in the middle. CDR1 MGHDK and CDR2 SYGVNS come from the germline V gene. The CDR3 consists of 13 residues. The CDR3 coding sequence is TGTGCCAGCATTTCCTATAGTGGCAATGAGCAGTTCTTC. Encoded protein: CASISYSGNEQFF.

This clonotype appeared a single time. The germline gene is not matched at one end of the junction; a read error may be the cause. The CDR3 loop reads CASSYEREAQYF. The CDR3 DNA sequence: TGTGCCAGCAGTTACGAGCGAGAGGCCCAGTACTTC. This rearrangement joins TRBV6-2 or TRBV6-3 to TRBJ2-5; D uncertain. CDR3 length: 12 amino acids. Germline CDR1 is MNHEY and CDR2 is SVGEGT.

This chain uses TRBV30 with TRBJ2-7; TRBD2 agrees at 13 bases. CDR1 and CDR2 from the germline V gene are GTSNPN and SVGIG (reference sequence). The ends lost 1 base at V and 2 bases at J; junction bases unmatched: 20. The CDR3 loop spans 21 amino acids. For the CDR3, the DNA is TGTGCCTGGAGTGGTAGCTGGACTAGCGGGAGAACGACGGATTTCACCTACGAGCAGTACTTC. Its translation is CAWSGSWTSGRTTDFTYEQYF.

This clonotype was counted a few times. The chain couples TRBV12-3 or TRBV12-4 to TRBJ2-5, with 9 bases aligning to TRBD1. The CDR3 is 15 amino acids. Unmatched junction bases numbered 7, after V lost 4 bases and J lost 4 bases. The chain's CDR3 is CASSSTDRGGETQYF. The CDR3 bases are TGTGCCAGCAGTTCTACGGACAGGGGTGGAGAGACCCAGTACTTC.

The genes are TRBV28 and TRBJ1-2; D possibly corresponds to TRBD1 (6 bases). The germline V gene has CDR1 MDHEN and CDR2 SYDVKM. Trimming removed 5 bases from V and 8 bases from J, with 15 bases in between. The CDR3 extends over 13 amino acids. CDR3 DNA: TGTGCCAGCAGTCAATCAGGGGCTTTAGGCTACACCTTC. Translating it yields CASSQSGALGYTF.

The chain combines TRBV19 with TRBJ1-1; TRBD1 matches 10 bases. Germline lookup yields CDR1 LNHDA and CDR2 SQIVND (reference sequence). With V trimmed by 3 bases and J by 5 bases, 0 bases remained unmatched. CDR3 length: 13 amino acids. CDR3 amino acids: CASSMGQGTEAFF. The CDR3 DNA follows: TGTGCCAGTAGTATGGGACAGGGGACTGAAGCTTTCTTT.

This chain links TRBV4-1 with TRBJ2-1; 10 bases agree with TRBD2. J lost 7 bases, V lost 7 bases, and 10 bases had no gene match. Germline V gene data show CDR1 as MGHRA and CDR2 as YSYEKL. The CDR3 is 15 residues long. The DNA for the CDR3 is TGCGCCAGCACCCGAGCTAGCGGGGGCCCAAATGAGCAGTTCTTC. Its protein is CASTRASGGPNEQFF.

This sequence joins TRBV12-5 and TRBJ2-2; 9 nucleotides line up with TRBD1. The CDR3 sequence is 16 residues long. Germline trimming cut 2 bases from V and 4 bases from J; bases unmatched to any gene: 5. Germline CDR1 is LGHNT and CDR2 is FRNRAP. The CDR3 DNA reads TGTGCTAGTGGTTTGCCCGGGACAGGGCGCACCGGGGAGCTGTTTTTT. This encodes CASGLPGTGRTGELFF.

This clonotype was recorded once. The chain carries TRBV15 and TRBJ2-1; 7 nucleotides agree with TRBD1. Germline CDR1 and CDR2: LNHNV and YYDKDF (reference sequence). Trimming cost V 1 base and J 2 bases; bases outside gene matches: 5. The CDR3 totals 16 residues. In nucleotides, the CDR3 is TGTGCCACCAGCAGAGGAAGACAGGGACCCTACAATGAGCAGTTCTTC. Protein sequence: CATSRGRQGPYNEQFF.

The chain joins TRBV4-1 to TRBJ1-2; no firm D call. From germline, CDR1 is MGHRA and CDR2 YSYEKL. The CDR3 totals 16 residues. The V end was cut by 0 bases, the J end by 4 bases, with 15 bases between. CDR3 protein: CASSQDNRGRGYGYTF. The CDR3 bases are TGCGCCAGCAGCCAAGACAATCGGGGAAGAGGCTATGGCTACACCTTC.

This chain uses TRBV30 with TRBJ2-7; a possible D gene is TRBD2 (7 bases). Germline CDR1 GTSNPN, CDR2 SVGIG (reference sequence). This CDR3 has 12 residues. V lost 4 bases, J lost 7 bases, and 14 bases lay in between. The CDR3 protein is CAWMWGGAEQYF. The CDR3 bases are TGTGCCTGGATGTGGGGGGGGGCTGAGCAGTACTTC.

The chain links TRBV6-1 to TRBJ2-5, with TRBD2 matching 8 bases. Per germline, CDR1 MNHNS and CDR2 SASEGT. The CDR3 is made up of 19 amino acids. V lost 8 bases, J lost 1 base, and 21 bases stayed unmatched. CDR3 loop: CASAPGGGGLADFQETQYF. Here the CDR3 DNA reads TGTGCCAGCGCCCCGGGGGGGGGAGGGCTAGCGGACTTCCAAGAGACCCAGTACTTC.

The CDR3 DNA sequence: TGTGCCAGCGGACAGTCCACATGGGGCACTGAAGCTTTCTTT. It codes for CASGQSTWGTEAFF. The chain is built from TRBV6-5 and TRBJ1-1, with D possibly TRBD1 on 6 matching bases. Germline V gene sequence: CDR1 MNHEY, CDR2 SVGAGI. Trimming pared 8 bases from V and 4 bases from J, leaving 17 bases between. CDR3 size: 14 residues.

The rearrangement uses TRBV5-6 and TRBJ2-1; D may be TRBD1 (5 bases). The V end was cut by 4 bases, the J end by 3 bases, with 20 bases between. This CDR3 is 17 amino acids long. CDR1 SGHDT and CDR2 YYEEEE come from the germline V gene. CDR3 coding DNA: TGTGCCAGCAGCCTGGCAGGTGGACAAAGCTTCTACAATGAGCAGTTCTTC. This codes for CASSLAGGQSFYNEQFF.

J is TRBJ2-2 and V is TRBV20-1, with D unresolved. This CDR3 has 16 amino acids. The V end was cut by 3 bases, the J end by 0 bases, with 14 bases between. Germline-derived CDR1 and CDR2 are DFQATT and SNEGSKA (reference sequence). The CDR3 region is CSARDERGPNTGELFF. CDR3 bases: TGCAGTGCTAGGGACGAGAGAGGCCCGAACACCGGGGAGCTGTTTTTT.

The chain carries TRBV4-3 and TRBJ2-4, with unresolved D. Germline V gene lookup returns CDR1 LGHNA and CDR2 YSLEER. There are 13 residues in the CDR3. V was shortened by 4 bases and J by 4 bases, with 8 bases between the two germline ends. Written as DNA, the CDR3 is TGCGCCAGCAGCCCCGCTGAGAAAAACATTCAGTACTTC. It translates to CASSPAEKNIQYF.

The chain links TRBV24-1 to TRBJ2-3; D is uncertain. The CDR3 is 14 amino acids. With 4 bases removed from V and 6 bases from J, the gap between germline ends came to 13 bases. CDR1 is KGHDR and CDR2 is SFDVKD in the germline V gene. The CDR3 DNA sequence: TGTGCCACCAGTGACCCCAGTTCCACGGATACGCAGTATTTT. It encodes CATSDPSSTDTQYF.